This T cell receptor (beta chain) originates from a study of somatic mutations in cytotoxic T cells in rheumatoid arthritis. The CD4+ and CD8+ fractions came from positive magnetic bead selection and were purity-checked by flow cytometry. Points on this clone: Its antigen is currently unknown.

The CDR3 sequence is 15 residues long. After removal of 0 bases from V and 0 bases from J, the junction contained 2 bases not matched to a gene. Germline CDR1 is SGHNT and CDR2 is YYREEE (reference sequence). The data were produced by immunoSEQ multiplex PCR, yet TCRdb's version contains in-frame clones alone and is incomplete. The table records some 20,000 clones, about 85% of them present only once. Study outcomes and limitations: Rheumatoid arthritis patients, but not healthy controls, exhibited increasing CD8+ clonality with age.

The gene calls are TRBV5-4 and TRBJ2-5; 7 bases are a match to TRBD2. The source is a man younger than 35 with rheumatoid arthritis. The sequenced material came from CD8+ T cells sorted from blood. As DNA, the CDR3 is TGTGCCAGCAGCTTGGGGCTAGCGGACCAAGAGACCCAGTACTTC. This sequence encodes CASSLGLADQETQYF.